This T cell receptor beta chain was captured by sequencing in a study of blood T cell repertoires in COVID-19. Only in-frame clones appear in the TCRdb table, and some are missing; sequencing was by immunoSEQ multiplex PCR. The profile shows fewer than 60,000 clones, around 80% of them singletons. This CDR3 contains 13 residues. Germline loops: CDR1 SGHTA, CDR2 FQGNSA. The V end was cut by 3 bases, the J end by 2 bases, with 8 bases between. Sequencing used peripheral blood. This chain connects TRBV7-2 to TRBJ2-7; no definite D call. The receptor comes from a man aged 65-85 years with acute or convalescent COVID-19. For the CDR3, the DNA is TGTGCCAGCAGCTTTGCGGATCCCTACGAGCAGTACTTC. Amino acids: CASSFADPYEQYF.